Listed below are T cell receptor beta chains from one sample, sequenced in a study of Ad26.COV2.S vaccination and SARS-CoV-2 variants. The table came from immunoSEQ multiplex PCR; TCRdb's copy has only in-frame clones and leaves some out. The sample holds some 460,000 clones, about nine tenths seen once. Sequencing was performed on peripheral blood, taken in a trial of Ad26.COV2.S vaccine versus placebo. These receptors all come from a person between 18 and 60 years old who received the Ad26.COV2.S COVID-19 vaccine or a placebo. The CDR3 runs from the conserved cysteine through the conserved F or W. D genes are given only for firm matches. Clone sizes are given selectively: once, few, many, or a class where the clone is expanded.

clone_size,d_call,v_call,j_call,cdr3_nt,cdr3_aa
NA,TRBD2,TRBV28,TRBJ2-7,TGTGCCAGCAGTTTATACGGGACTAGCGGATCCTACGAGCAGTACTTC,CASSLYGTSGSYEQYF
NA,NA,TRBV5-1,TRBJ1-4,TGCGCCAGCAGCGGTGCAACTAATGAAAAACTGTTTTTT,CASSGATNEKLFF
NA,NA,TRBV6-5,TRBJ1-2,TGTGCCAGCAGCACGGGGGGGATTCTTGGCTACACCTTC,CASSTGGILGYTF
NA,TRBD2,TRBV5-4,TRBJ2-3,TGTGCCAGCAGCTTGGATTCTAGCGGACTTACCACAGATACGCAGTATTTT,CASSLDSSGLTTDTQYF
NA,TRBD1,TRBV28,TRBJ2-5,TGTGCCAGCAGTCACTACAGGGGAGAGACCCAGTACTTC,CASSHYRGETQYF
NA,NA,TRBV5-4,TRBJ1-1,TGTGCCAGCACCGGTCCGGGGCTGAACACTGAAGCTTTCTTT,CASTGPGLNTEAFF
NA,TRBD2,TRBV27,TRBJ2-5,TGTGCCAGCAGATTAGCGGGAGTTGGAGAGACCCAGTACTTC,CASRLAGVGETQYF
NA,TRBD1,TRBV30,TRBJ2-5,TGTGCCTGGAGAGACAGGGGACCAGAGACCCAGTACTTC,CAWRDRGPETQYF
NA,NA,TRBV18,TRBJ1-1,TGTGCCAGCTCACTGGAACGGGGTAAGACTGAAGCTTTCTTT,CASSLERGKTEAFF
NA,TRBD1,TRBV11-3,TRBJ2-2,TGTGCCAGCAGCTTGTCCGGGACAGGGGGCCTGTGGAACACCGGGGAGCTGTTTTTT,CASSLSGTGGLWNTGELFF
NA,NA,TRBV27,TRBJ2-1,TGTGCCAGCAGAGGGGCGGAAACATCCTACAATGAGCAGTTCTTC,CASRGAETSYNEQFF
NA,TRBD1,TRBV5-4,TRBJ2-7,TGTGCCAGCAGCAGAAGCCTCGACAGGGGCGAGCAGTACTTC,CASSRSLDRGEQYF
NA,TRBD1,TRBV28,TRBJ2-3,TGTGCCAGCAGTTTGGGACAGAACACAGATACGCAGTATTTT,CASSLGQNTDTQYF
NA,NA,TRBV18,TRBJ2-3,TGTGCCAGCTCACCCCCGGGTGGGTTTAATACGCAGTATTTT,CASSPPGGFNTQYF
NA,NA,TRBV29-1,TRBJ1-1,TGCAGCGTCTTCACAAGGGCGGGGGGCACTGAAGCTTTCTTT,CSVFTRAGGTEAFF
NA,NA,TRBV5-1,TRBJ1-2,TGCGCCAGCAGCTTGACCGACAGCCACCAGAACTATGGCTACACCTTC,CASSLTDSHQNYGYTF
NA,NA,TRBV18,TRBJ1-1,TGTGCCAGCTCACCACGGATCCGGGGAGAGGACACTGAAGCTTTCTTT,CASSPRIRGEDTEAFF
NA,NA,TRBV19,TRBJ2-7,TGTGCCAGTAGACGACGCACCGGGACCGGAGCTAGCTACGAGCAGTACTTC,CASRRRTGTGASYEQYF
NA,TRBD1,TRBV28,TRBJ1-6,TGTGCCAGCACTCCATTTGGACAGGGAAATTCACCCCTCCACTTT,CASTPFGQGNSPLHF
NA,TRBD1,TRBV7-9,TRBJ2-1,TGTGCCAGCAGGCCCCGGGACAGGGGTTCTCACTCCTACAATGAGCAGTTCTTC,CASRPRDRGSHSYNEQFF
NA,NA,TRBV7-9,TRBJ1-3,TGTGCCAGCAGCAAGGAGGTTATCAACACCATATATTTT,CASSKEVINTIYF
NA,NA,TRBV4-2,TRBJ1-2,TGTGCCAGCAGCTTAATTGATGGCAGGGTCGCCTATGGCTACACCTTC,CASSLIDGRVAYGYTF
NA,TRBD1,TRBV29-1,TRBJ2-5,TGCAGCGCGAAACCACCGACAGGGCCGGAGACCCAGTACTTC,CSAKPPTGPETQYF
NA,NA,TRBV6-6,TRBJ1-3,TGTGCCAGCAGTTACTCCCGGCAGGGCGGCGGAAACACCATATATTTT,CASSYSRQGGGNTIYF
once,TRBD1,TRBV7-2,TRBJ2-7,TGTGCCAGCAGTAGCCGGGACAGTTCCTACGAGCAGTACTTC,CASSSRDSSYEQYF
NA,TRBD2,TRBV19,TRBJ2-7,TGTGCCAGTAGTACGTACAGCGGGAGTTACGAGCAGTACTTC,CASSTYSGSYEQYF
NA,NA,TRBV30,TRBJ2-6,TGTGCCTGGGGAGGGGGCGCTGGGGCCAACGTCCTGACTTTC,CAWGGGAGANVLTF
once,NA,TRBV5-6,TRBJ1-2,TGTGCCAGCGACGGGGGATATGGCTACACCTTC,CASDGGYGYTF
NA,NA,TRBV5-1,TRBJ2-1,TGCGCCAGCAGCTTAAACTCCTACAATGAGCAGTTCTTC,CASSLNSYNEQFF
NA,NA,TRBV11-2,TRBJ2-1,TGTGCCAGCCGATATAGCGCCGCTAACAATGAGCAGTTCTTC,CASRYSAANNEQFF
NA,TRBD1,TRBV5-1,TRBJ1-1,TGCGCCAGCAGCTTGGCACAGGGGGCCTGGATGAACACTGAAGCTTTCTTT,CASSLAQGAWMNTEAFF
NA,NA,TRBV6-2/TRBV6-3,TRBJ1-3,TGTGCCAGCAGTTACTACAGGCCCCCTGGAAACACCATATATTTT,CASSYYRPPGNTIYF
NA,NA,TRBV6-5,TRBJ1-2,TGTGCCAGCAGTTACTGGGGGCAGGGCTATGGCTACACCTTC,CASSYWGQGYGYTF
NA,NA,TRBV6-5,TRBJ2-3,TGTGCCAGCAGCCTAACCCTAGCGGATACGCAGTATTTT,CASSLTLADTQYF
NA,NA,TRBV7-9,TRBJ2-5,TGTGCCAGCAGTCCGAGGGGGACCCAAGAGACCCAGTACTTC,CASSPRGTQETQYF
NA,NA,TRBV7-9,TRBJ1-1,TGTGCCAGCCTCTGGGGCACTGAAGCTTTCTTT,CASLWGTEAFF
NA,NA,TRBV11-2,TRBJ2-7,TGTGCCACCATTGGACAGACCCCCTACGAGCAGTACTTC,CATIGQTPYEQYF
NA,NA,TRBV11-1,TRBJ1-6,TGTGCCAGCAGCTTCTGGGGCCCCGAAGGGTATTCACCCCTCCACTTT,CASSFWGPEGYSPLHF
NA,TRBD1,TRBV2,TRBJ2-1,TGTGCCAACAAGGAACAGGGGGCGGGTGAGCAGTTCTTC,CANKEQGAGEQFF
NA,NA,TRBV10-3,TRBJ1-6,TGTGCCATCAGTGCCCGGGCTGACGATTCACCCCTCCACTTT,CAISARADDSPLHF
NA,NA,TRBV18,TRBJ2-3,TGTGCCAGCTCACCCGATACAGATACGCAGTATTTT,CASSPDTDTQYF
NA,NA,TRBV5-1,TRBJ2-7,TGCGCCAGTCAGGGGGGGTACGAGCAGTACTTC,CASQGGYEQYF
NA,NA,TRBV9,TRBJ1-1,TGTGCCAGCAGCCCCCGGTTAGGGTCGAACACTGAAGCTTTCTTT,CASSPRLGSNTEAFF
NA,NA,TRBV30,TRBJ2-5,TGTGCCTGGAGTGGGCAGACGCCTAAATTGGAGACCCAGTACTTC,CAWSGQTPKLETQYF
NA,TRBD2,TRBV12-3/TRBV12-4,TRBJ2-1,TGTGCCAGCAGTTTTAGCGGGGGGGCGCTGGAGTTCTTC,CASSFSGGALEFF
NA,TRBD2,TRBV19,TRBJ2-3,TGTGCCAGTAGTATAGTCGAGCGGGGGGGCACAGATACGCAGTATTTT,CASSIVERGGTDTQYF
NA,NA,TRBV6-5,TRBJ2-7,TGTGCCAGCAGAGGGGGACAAAGCTCCTACGAGCAGTACTTC,CASRGGQSSYEQYF
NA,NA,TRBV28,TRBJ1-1,TGTGCCAGCACCCCCGAAGAGAACACTGAAGCTTTCTTT,CASTPEENTEAFF
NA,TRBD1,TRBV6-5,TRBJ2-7,TGTGCCAGCAGCCGGGGACAGACCTACGAGCAGTACTTC,CASSRGQTYEQYF
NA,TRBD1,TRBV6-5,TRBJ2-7,TGTGCCAGCAGTTACTCGGACAGGATTCCCCTCCACGAGCAGTACTTC,CASSYSDRIPLHEQYF
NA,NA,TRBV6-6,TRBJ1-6,TGTGCCAGCAGTTACCCGGGGACCTACACAGGCTCACCCCTCCACTTT,CASSYPGTYTGSPLHF
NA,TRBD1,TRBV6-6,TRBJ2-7,TGTGCCAGCAGACCGGGACAGAGCTACGAGCAGTACTTC,CASRPGQSYEQYF
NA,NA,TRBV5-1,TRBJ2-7,TGCGCCAGCAGCTTGGGCCAGCGGAGCTCCTACGAGCAGTACTTC,CASSLGQRSSYEQYF
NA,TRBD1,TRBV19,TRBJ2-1,TGTGCCAGTTCTGAGGACAGGGGGTGGGATGAGCAGTTCTTC,CASSEDRGWDEQFF
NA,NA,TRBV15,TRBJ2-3,TGTGCCACCAGCAGAGGACAGGCAGATACGCAGTATTTT,CATSRGQADTQYF